The sequence of this T cell receptor (beta chain) was determined in a study of neurological immune-mediated disorders. Study-wide points: TCR-beta repertoires seemed private in all groups, with no expanded CDR3 amino acid sequences shared. Multiple sclerosis was found to have the least TCR clonal expansion, below healthy controls, and HTLV-1-associated myelopathy the most.

This clonotype was detected ten times or more. What it recognizes is unknown. 5'RACE generated cDNA with 10-nucleotide random UMIs. The output of every sequencing run, over 190 million TCR-beta sequences, came from 15-18 subjects. TCRdb recomputed calls from the 5' RACE reads with MiXCR, one row per CDR3 protein. The sample has 85,000 to 110,000 distinct CDR3 sequences, less than 14% seen once; the top ten hold 3.1%. Time point indicated: longitudinal time-point 3. The CDR3 is made up of 14 amino acids. The germline gives CDR1 SGHTA, CDR2 FQGNSA. V lost 1 base, J lost 9 bases, and 12 bases lay in between.

The source is a female donor with HTLV-1-associated myelopathy (HAM/TSP). The chain couples TRBV7-2 to TRBJ2-2; D tentatively reads TRBD1 or TRBD2 (5 bases each). The sequenced material came from PBMCs. CDR3: CASSLGVGARELFF. CDR3 nucleotide sequence: TGTGCCAGCAGCTTAGGGGTCGGGGCCCGGGAGCTGTTTTTT.